This T cell receptor beta chain was sequenced during a study of response to subunit inactivated influenza vaccine. V was clipped by 5 bases and J by 7 bases, with 17 bases between them. The germline V gene encodes CDR1 SGHTA and CDR2 FQGNSA. This CDR3 has 15 residues. This clonotype was recorded at least ten times. One entry per CDR3 protein results from TCRdb running MiXCR on the RT-PCR reads. Here the sample spans around 530,000 distinct CDR3 sequences, 10% to 15% being singletons. This receptor was identified in a man between 50 and 59 years old who received an inactivated influenza vaccine. The V call is TRBV7-2, the J call TRBJ1-4; TRBD1 might be the D (6 bases). The sample consisted of PBMCs from blood, taken on the day of vaccination. In DNA form, the CDR3 reads TGTGCCAGCAGCATATCCGGGACAAGGGCTGAAAAACTGTTTTTT. Its translation is CASSISGTRAEKLFF.